This TCR beta chain is from a study of blood T cell repertoires in COVID-19. The protocol was immunoSEQ multiplex PCR, while the TCRdb copy is restricted to in-frame clones and leaves out a portion. This table holds approximately 190,000 clones, approximately 84% found once. CDR1 and CDR2 from the germline V gene are SNHLY and FYNNEI. The CDR3 covers 16 residues. V dropped 6 bases and J dropped 5; count of bases not matched to a gene: 9. The sequencing sample was made of peripheral blood. This receptor was taken from a woman between 65 and 79 years old with active or convalescent COVID-19. V gene TRBV2 combines with J gene TRBJ1-6, with 8 nucleotides matching TRBD1. The CDR3: CASSPGQGSDNSPLHF. The CDR3 bases are TGTGCCAGCAGCCCCGGACAGGGATCAGATAATTCACCCCTCCACTTT.